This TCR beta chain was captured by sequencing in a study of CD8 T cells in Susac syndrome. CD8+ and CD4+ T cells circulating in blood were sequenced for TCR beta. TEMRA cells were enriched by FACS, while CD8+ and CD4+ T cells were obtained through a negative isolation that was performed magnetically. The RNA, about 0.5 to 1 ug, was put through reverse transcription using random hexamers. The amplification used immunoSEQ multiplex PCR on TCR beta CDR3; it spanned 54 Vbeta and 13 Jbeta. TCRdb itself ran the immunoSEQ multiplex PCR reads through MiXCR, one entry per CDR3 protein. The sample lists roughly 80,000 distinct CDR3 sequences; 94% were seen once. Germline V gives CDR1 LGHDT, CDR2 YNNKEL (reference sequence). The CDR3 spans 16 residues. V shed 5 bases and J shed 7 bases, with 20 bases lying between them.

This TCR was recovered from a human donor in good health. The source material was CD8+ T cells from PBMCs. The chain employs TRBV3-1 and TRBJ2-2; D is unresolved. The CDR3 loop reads CASSTLVSPRSGELFF. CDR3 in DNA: TGTGCCAGCAGCACCCTTGTCTCGCCGAGGAGCGGGGAGCTGTTTTTT. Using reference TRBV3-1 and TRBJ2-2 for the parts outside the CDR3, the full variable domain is DTAVSQTPKYLVTQMGNDKSIKCEQNLGHDTMYWYKQDSKKFLKIMFSYNNKELIINETVPNRFSPKSPDKAHLNLHINSLELGDSAVYFCASSTLVSPRSGELFFGEGSRLTVL.